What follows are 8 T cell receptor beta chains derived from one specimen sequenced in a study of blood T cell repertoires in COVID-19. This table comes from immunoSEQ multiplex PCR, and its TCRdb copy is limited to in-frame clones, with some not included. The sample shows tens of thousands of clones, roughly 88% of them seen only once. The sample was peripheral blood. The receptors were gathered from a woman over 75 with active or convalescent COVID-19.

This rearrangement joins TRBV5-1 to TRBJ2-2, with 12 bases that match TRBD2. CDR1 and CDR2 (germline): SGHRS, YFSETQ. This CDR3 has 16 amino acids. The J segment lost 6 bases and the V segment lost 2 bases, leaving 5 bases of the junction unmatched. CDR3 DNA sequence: TGCGCCAGCAGCTTAACTAGCGGGAGGCTGGCCGGGGAGCTGTTTTTT. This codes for CASSLTSGRLAGELFF.

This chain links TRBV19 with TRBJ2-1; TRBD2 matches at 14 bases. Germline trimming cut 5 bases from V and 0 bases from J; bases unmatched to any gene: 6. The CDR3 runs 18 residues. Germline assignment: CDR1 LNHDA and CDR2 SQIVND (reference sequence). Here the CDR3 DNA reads TGTGCCAGTAGTCATCGGACTAGCGGGGGGTTCTCCTACAATGAGCAGTTCTTC. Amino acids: CASSHRTSGGFSYNEQFF.

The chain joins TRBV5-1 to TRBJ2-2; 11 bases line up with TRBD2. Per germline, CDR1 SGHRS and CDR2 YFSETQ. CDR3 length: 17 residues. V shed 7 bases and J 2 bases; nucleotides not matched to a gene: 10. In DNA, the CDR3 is TGCGCCAGCTCTACACTAGCGGGGGCCCCAAACACCGGGGAGCTGTTTTTT. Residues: CASSTLAGAPNTGELFF. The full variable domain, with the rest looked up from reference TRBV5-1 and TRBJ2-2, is KAGVTQTPRYLIKTRGQQVTLSCSPISGHRSVSWYQQTPGQGLQFLFEYFSETQRNKGNFPGRFSGRQFSNSRSEMNVSTLELGDSALYLCASSTLAGAPNTGELFFGEGSRLTVL.

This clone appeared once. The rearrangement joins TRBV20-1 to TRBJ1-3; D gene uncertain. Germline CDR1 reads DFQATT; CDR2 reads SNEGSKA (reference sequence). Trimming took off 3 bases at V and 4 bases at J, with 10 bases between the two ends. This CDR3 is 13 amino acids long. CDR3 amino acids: CSASRGSGNTIYF. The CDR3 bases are TGCAGTGCTAGTCGGGGATCAGGAAACACCATATATTTT.

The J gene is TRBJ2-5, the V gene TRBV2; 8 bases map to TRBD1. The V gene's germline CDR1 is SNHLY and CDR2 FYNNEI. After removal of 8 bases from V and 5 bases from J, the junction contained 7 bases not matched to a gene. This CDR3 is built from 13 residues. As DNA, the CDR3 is TGTGCCAGCCACAGGGGGGCACAGGAGACCCAGTACTTC. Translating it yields CASHRGAQETQYF.

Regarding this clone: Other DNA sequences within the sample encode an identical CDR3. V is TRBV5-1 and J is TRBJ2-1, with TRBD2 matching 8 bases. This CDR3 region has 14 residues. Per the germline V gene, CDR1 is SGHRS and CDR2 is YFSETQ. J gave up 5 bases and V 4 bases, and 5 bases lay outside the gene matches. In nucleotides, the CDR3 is TGCGCCAGCAGCCCCGGGACTAGTCACAATGAGCAGTTCTTC. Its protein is CASSPGTSHNEQFF.

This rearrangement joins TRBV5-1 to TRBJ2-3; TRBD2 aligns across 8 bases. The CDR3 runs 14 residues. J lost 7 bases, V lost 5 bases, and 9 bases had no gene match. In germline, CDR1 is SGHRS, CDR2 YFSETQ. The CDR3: CASSASSGKYTQYF. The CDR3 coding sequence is TGCGCCAGCAGTGCCAGTAGCGGGAAATATACGCAGTATTTT.

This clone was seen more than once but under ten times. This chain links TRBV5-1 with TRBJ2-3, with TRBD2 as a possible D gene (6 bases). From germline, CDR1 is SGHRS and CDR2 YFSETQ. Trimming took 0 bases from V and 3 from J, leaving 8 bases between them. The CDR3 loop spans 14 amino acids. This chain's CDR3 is CASSLEEGTDTQYF. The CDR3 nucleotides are TGCGCCAGCAGCTTGGAGGAGGGTACAGATACGCAGTATTTT.